The rows below give T cell receptor beta chains drawn from one sample of a study of tumor-infiltrating lymphocytes in primary liver carcinoma. Via MiXCR, TCRdb re-called the multiplex PCR reads, giving one row per CDR3 protein. This sample has approximately 320,000 distinct CDR3 sequences, with approximately 54% found just once. The sequencing input was peripheral blood. The receptors come from a woman in her 30s with primary liver carcinoma and hepatitis B virus infection. Both conserved end residues are part of each CDR3. The order of the fields is clone size, J gene, D gene, CDR3 length, V gene, CDR3 protein, CDR3 DNA. The D gene is left open where the match is weak. The size field is filled for only some rows; it gives once, few, many or a size class.

clone_size: .
j_call: TRBJ1-6
d_call: .
cdr3_length: 14
v_call: TRBV28
cdr3_aa: CASSLRGTYSPLHF
cdr3_nt: TGTGCCAGCAGTTTACGGGGGACCTATTCACCCCTCCACTTT

clone_size: .
j_call: TRBJ2-1
d_call: .
cdr3_length: 14
v_call: TRBV11-3
cdr3_aa: CACKGVVSYNEQLF
cdr3_nt: TGTGCCTGCAAGGGAGTAGTCTCCTACAATGAGCAGCTCTTC

clone_size: .
j_call: TRBJ2-1
d_call: TRBD1
cdr3_length: 22
v_call: TRBV5-4
cdr3_aa: CANSSPLGSGTERRSSYNEQFF
cdr3_nt: TGTGCCAACAGCTCCCCCCTTGGCTCCGGGACAGAAAGACGAAGCTCCTACAATGAGCAGTTCTTC

clone_size: few
j_call: TRBJ1-1
d_call: .
cdr3_length: 14
v_call: TRBV7-8
cdr3_aa: CASSLRTASTEAFF
cdr3_nt: TGTGCCAGCAGCTTACGTACGGCATCAACTGAAGCTTTCTTT

clone_size: .
j_call: TRBJ2-5
d_call: TRBD1
cdr3_length: 11
v_call: TRBV25-1
cdr3_aa: CASQTGALQYF
cdr3_nt: TGTGCCAGCCAGACAGGGGCCCTCCAGTACTTC

clone_size: .
j_call: TRBJ2-5
d_call: .
cdr3_length: 15
v_call: TRBV12-3/TRBV12-4
cdr3_aa: CVSNTYPGSEETQYF
cdr3_nt: TGTGTCAGCAACACCTACCCGGGGAGCGAAGAGACTCAGTACTTC

clone_size: .
j_call: TRBJ2-1
d_call: .
cdr3_length: 14
v_call: TRBV5-6
cdr3_aa: CASSSYTREDEQFF
cdr3_nt: TGTGCCAGCAGCTCGTATACTAGGGAGGATGAGCAGTTCTTC

clone_size: .
j_call: TRBJ2-2
d_call: TRBD2
cdr3_length: 16
v_call: TRBV11-2
cdr3_aa: CVSSPGREGRPGELFF
cdr3_nt: TGTGTCAGCAGCCCTGGGCGGGAGGGCCGTCCCGGGGAACTGTTTTTT

clone_size: .
j_call: TRBJ2-5
d_call: TRBD2
cdr3_length: 18
v_call: TRBV5-1
cdr3_aa: CASKFPPGGSGNQETQYF
cdr3_nt: TGCGCCAGCAAATTCCCACCCGGGGGTAGCGGGAACCAAGAGACCCAGTACTTC

clone_size: few
j_call: TRBJ2-1
d_call: TRBD2
cdr3_length: 16
v_call: TRBV25-1
cdr3_aa: CASSEYAASGNNEQFF
cdr3_nt: TGTGCCAGCAGTGAATATGCGGCTAGCGGCAATAATGAGCAGTTCTTC

clone_size: once
j_call: TRBJ1-1
d_call: TRBD1
cdr3_length: 13
v_call: TRBV29-1
cdr3_aa: CIVSGTGNTEAFF
cdr3_nt: TGCATCGTTTCCGGGACAGGGAACACTGAGGCTTTCTTT

clone_size: many
j_call: TRBJ1-1
d_call: .
cdr3_length: 16
v_call: TRBV11-3
cdr3_aa: CASSLGPGQLNTEAFF
cdr3_nt: TGTGCCAGCAGCTTAGGTCCGGGACAACTCAACACTGAAGCTTTCTTT

clone_size: .
j_call: TRBJ2-7
d_call: .
cdr3_length: 18
v_call: TRBV7-2
cdr3_aa: CASRWTPFEISGSYEQYF
cdr3_nt: TGTGCCAGCAGGTGGACACCTTTCGAAATCTCAGGAAGTTACGAGCAGTACTTC

clone_size: .
j_call: TRBJ1-4
d_call: .
cdr3_length: 13
v_call: TRBV7-9
cdr3_aa: CASSGDLNEKLFF
cdr3_nt: TGTGCCAGCAGCGGCGACCTTAATGAAAAACTGTTTTTT

clone_size: .
j_call: TRBJ2-1
d_call: .
cdr3_length: 12
v_call: TRBV6-5
cdr3_aa: CASSYGENEQFF
cdr3_nt: TGTGCCAGCAGTTACGGCGAGAATGAGCAGTTCTTC

clone_size: .
j_call: TRBJ1-5
d_call: .
cdr3_length: 14
v_call: TRBV7-9
cdr3_aa: CASSQYPRTDTQHF
cdr3_nt: TGTGCCAGCAGCCAATACCCCCGCACGGATACGCAGCATTTT

clone_size: .
j_call: TRBJ2-1
d_call: TRBD2
cdr3_length: 17
v_call: TRBV4-3
cdr3_aa: CASSQASVGGLRSEQFF
cdr3_nt: TGCGCCAGCAGCCAAGCCTCAGTGGGAGGGCTTCGGAGTGAGCAGTTCTTC

clone_size: .
j_call: TRBJ2-7
d_call: .
cdr3_length: 14
v_call: TRBV28
cdr3_aa: CASSSIGGGYEEYF
cdr3_nt: TGTGCCAGCAGTTCTATCGGAGGGGGCTACGAGGAGTACTTC

clone_size: once
j_call: TRBJ2-5
d_call: TRBD2
cdr3_length: 17
v_call: TRBV6-5
cdr3_aa: CASGPWATSAQQETQYF
cdr3_nt: TGTGCCAGCGGCCCCTGGGCAACTAGCGCCCAACAAGAGACCCAGTACTTC

clone_size: many
j_call: TRBJ1-2
d_call: .
cdr3_length: 14
v_call: TRBV5-4
cdr3_aa: CASSPALTGYGYTF
cdr3_nt: TGTGCCAGCAGCCCGGCTCTTACCGGTTATGGCTACACCTTC

clone_size: few
j_call: TRBJ2-2
d_call: .
cdr3_length: 16
v_call: TRBV6-6
cdr3_aa: CASSYLGTRGSGELFF
cdr3_nt: TGTGCCAGCAGTTACCTCGGGACCCGGGGGTCCGGGGAGCTGTTTTTT

clone_size: many
j_call: TRBJ2-3
d_call: TRBD2
cdr3_length: 15
v_call: TRBV2
cdr3_aa: CASSGGTSSTDTQYF
cdr3_nt: TGTGCCAGCAGTGGGGGGACTAGCTCGACAGATACGCAGTATTTT

clone_size: .
j_call: TRBJ2-2
d_call: .
cdr3_length: 15
v_call: TRBV28
cdr3_aa: CASSVSQGYTGGLFF
cdr3_nt: TGTGCCAGCAGCGTTTCACAGGGATACACCGGGGGGCTGTTTTTT